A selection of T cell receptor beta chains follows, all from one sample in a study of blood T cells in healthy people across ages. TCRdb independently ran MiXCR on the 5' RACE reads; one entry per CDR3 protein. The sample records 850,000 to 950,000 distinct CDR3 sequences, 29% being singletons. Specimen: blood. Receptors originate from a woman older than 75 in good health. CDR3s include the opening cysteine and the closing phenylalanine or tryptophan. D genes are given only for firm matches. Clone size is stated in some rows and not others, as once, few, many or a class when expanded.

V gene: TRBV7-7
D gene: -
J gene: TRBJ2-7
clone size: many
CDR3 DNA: TGTGCTAGCAGCTTAGGTGGCAGGGAATACGAGCAGTACTTC
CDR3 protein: CASSLGGREYEQYF

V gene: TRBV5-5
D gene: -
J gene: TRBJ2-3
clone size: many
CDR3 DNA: TGTGCCAGCAGCTTCCCGCGTAACTCAGATACGCAGTATTTT
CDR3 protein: CASSFPRNSDTQYF

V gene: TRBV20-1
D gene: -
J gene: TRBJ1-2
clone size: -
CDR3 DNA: TGCAGTGCCAGAGTAGCGGGACACCTGAGCTATGGCTACACCTTC
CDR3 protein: CSARVAGHLSYGYTF

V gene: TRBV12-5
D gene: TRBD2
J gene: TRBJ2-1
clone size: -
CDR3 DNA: TGTGCTAGTGGTTTGGAAATAGGACTAGCGGGGGGGAGAAATGAGCAGTTCTTC
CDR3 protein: CASGLEIGLAGGRNEQFF

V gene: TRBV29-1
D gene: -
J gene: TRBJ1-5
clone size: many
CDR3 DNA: TGCAGCGTTGAAGAAGGCCGGGGTCAGCCCCAGCATTTT
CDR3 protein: CSVEEGRGQPQHF

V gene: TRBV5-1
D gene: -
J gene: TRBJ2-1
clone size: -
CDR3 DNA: TGCGCCAGCAGCTTGGGGCAAGCGGGCGATGAGCAGTTCTTC
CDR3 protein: CASSLGQAGDEQFF

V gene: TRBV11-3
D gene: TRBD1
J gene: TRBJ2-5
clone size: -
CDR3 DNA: TGTGTCAGCAGCTCGTCCCGGGACAGGGATCAAGAGACCCTGTACTTC
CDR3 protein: CVSSSSRDRDQETLYF

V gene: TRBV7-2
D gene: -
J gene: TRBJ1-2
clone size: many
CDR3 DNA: TGTGCCAGCAGCTTAGCGCCAGCTAACTATGGCTACACCTTC
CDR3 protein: CASSLAPANYGYTF

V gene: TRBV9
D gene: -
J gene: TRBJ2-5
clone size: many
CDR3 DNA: TGTGCCAGCAGCGTAGGTAGGGGGGGCGAAGAGACCCAGTACTTC
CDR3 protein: CASSVGRGGEETQYF

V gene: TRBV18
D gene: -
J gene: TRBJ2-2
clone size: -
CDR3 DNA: TGTGCCACCCCAAAAGGAGGGACAGCATCCACCGGGGAGCTGTTTTTT
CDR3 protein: CATPKGGTASTGELFF

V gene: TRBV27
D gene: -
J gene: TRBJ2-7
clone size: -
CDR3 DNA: TGTGCCAGCAGTTTTCGGCGGGATCGGGCCCAGTACTTC
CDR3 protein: CASSFRRDRAQYF

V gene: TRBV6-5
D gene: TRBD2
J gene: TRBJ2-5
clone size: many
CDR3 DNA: TGTGCCAGCAGTGCAGCGGGGGGTGGAGAGACCCAGTACTTC
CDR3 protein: CASSAAGGGETQYF

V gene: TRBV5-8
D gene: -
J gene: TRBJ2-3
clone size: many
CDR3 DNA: TGTGCCAGCAGCTTGTCCGCAGGGGTCGTAGATACGCAGTATTTT
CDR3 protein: CASSLSAGVVDTQYF

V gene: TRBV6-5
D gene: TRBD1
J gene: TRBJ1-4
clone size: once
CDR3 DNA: TGTGCCAGCTTGGGACAGGGTGGCCCTAATGAAAAACTGTTTTTT
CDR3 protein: CASLGQGGPNEKLFF

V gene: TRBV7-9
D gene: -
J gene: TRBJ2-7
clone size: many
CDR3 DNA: TGTGTCAGCAGCTTACTGGTCGGCGAGCAGTACTTC
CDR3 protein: CVSSLLVGEQYF

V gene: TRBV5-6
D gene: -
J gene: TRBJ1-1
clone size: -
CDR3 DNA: TGTGCCAGCAGCCGCTGGGCGGGGAGGAACACTGAAGCTTTCTTT
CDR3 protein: CASSRWAGRNTEAFF

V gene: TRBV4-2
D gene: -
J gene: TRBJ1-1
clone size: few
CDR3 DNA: TGTGCCAGCAGCCAAGGGCGCAGGCAGGGTGAAGCTTTCTTT
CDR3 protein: CASSQGRRQGEAFF

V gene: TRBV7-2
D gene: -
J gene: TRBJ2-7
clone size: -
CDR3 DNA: TGTGCCAGCAGCTTAAGAGATTGGAGGGACGAGCAGTACTTC
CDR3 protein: CASSLRDWRDEQYF

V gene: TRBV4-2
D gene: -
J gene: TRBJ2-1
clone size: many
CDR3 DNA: TGTGCCAGCAGCCAACAACCGGGACCCTCCTACAATGAGCAGTTCTTC
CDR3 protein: CASSQQPGPSYNEQFF

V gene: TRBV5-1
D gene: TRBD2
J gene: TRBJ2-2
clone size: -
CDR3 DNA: TGCACCAGCAGCTTGGTGGCTAGCGGGGGCCCCAACACCGGGGAGCTGTTTTTT
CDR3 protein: CTSSLVASGGPNTGELFF

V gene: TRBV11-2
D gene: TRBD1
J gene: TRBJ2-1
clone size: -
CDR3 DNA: TGTGCCAGCAGCTTAGTTGACAGGGTAAAGTATGGGCAGTTCTTC
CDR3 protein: CASSLVDRVKYGQFF

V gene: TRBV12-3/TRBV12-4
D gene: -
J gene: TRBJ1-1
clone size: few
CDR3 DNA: TGTGCCAGCAGGACGGGGAGATATGCTTTCTTT
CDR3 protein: CASRTGRYAFF

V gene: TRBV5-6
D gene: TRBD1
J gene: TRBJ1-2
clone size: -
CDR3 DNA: TGTACCAGCAGCAGACACCGGGACAGGTTCCATGGCTACACCTTC
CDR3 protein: CTSSRHRDRFHGYTF

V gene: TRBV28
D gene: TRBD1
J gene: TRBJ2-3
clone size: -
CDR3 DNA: TGTGCCAGCAGTTTATCCGGACAGGGAAGCACAGATACGCAGTATTTT
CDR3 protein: CASSLSGQGSTDTQYF

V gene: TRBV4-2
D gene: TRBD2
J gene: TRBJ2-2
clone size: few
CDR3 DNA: TGTGCCAGCAGCCAAGACTTTGCGCTAGCGGGGGGGCAGCACACCGGGGAGCTGTTTTTT
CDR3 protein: CASSQDFALAGGQHTGELFF

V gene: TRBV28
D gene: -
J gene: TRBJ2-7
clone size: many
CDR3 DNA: TGTGCCAGCAGCCTAGCAGGCGCACCATCCTACGAGCAGTACTTC
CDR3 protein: CASSLAGAPSYEQYF

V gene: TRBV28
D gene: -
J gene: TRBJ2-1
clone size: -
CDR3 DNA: TGTGCCAGCAGTTTGCCTGGATTAAAGAATGAGCAGTTCTTC
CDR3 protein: CASSLPGLKNEQFF

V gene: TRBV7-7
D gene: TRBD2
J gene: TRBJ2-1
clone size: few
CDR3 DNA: TGTGCCAGCACCCTACTAGCGGGGGGGGTGAATGAGCAGTTCTTC
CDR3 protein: CASTLLAGGVNEQFF

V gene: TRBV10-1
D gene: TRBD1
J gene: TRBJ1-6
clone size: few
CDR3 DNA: TGCGCCAGCCCCCCCGACAGGGGGCTGGGTTCACCCCTCCACTTT
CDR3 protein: CASPPDRGLGSPLHF

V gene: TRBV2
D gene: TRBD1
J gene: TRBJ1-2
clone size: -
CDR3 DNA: TGTGCCAGCAGTACCATGGGACAGGGGGCGAGGGGCTACACCTTC
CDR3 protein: CASSTMGQGARGYTF

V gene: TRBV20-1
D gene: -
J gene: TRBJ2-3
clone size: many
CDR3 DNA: TGCAGTGCCTCTGTAGGGTTTAGCACAGATACGCAGTATTTT
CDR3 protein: CSASVGFSTDTQYF

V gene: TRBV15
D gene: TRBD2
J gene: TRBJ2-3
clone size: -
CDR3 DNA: TGTGCCACCAGCCGTCCGAGAGGGATCGGGAGGGGCACAGATGCGCAGTATTTT
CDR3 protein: CATSRPRGIGRGTDAQYF

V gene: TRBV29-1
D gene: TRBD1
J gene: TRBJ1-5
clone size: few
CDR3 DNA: TGCAGCGTTGCAGGGGGCAGGAGCAATCAGCCCCAGCATTTT
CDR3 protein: CSVAGGRSNQPQHF

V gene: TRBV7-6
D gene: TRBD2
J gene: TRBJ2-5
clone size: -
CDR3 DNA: TGTGCCAGCAGCTTAAGTATCCGCGGACTAGCCCCACAAGAGACCCAGTACTTC
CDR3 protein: CASSLSIRGLAPQETQYF

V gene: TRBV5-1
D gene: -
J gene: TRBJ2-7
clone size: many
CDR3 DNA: TGCGCCAGCAGCTTGGATGGACCAATCGTCTACGAGCAGTACTTC
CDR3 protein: CASSLDGPIVYEQYF

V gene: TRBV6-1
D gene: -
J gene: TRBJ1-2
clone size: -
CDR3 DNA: TGTGCCAGCAGCGAAGGGGCCAGGGGAAACTATGGCTACACCTTC
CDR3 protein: CASSEGARGNYGYTF

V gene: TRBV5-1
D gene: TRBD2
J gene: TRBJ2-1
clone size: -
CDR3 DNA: TGCGCCAGCAGCTTGGCCGGGGGGTACGGTGAGCAGTTCTTC
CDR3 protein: CASSLAGGYGEQFF

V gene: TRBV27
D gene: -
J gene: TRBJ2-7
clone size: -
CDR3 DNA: TGTGCCAGCAGGGCCCAAGGACCGCCCTACGAGCAGTACTTC
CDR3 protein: CASRAQGPPYEQYF

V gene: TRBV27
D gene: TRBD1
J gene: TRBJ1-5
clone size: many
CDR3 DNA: TGTGCCAGCAGTTTACGGACAGGGAACAATCAGCCCCAGCATTTT
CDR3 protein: CASSLRTGNNQPQHF

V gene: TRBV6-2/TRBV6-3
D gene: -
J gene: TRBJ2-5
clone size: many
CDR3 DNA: TGTGCCAGCAGTCTCCGGGACTTCTTGTACCAAGAGACCCAGTACTTC
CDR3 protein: CASSLRDFLYQETQYF

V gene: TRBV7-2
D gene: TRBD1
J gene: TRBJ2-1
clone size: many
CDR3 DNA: TGTGCCAGCAGCTTAATGCAGGGGGCGAATGAGCAGTTCTTC
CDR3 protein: CASSLMQGANEQFF